The 5 T cell receptor beta chains listed next were all sequenced from one sample in a study of blood T cells in healthy people across ages. Alongside a J-beta primer mix, a sample-barcoded 5' primer served in a second PCR lasting about 7 to 12 cycles. One entry per CDR3 protein results from TCRdb running MiXCR on the 5' RACE reads. The sample shows some 1,800,000 distinct CDR3 sequences, about 39% of them seen only once. Sequenced: blood. The receptors here all came from a human donor in good health.

This chain links TRBV20-1 with TRBJ1-6, with 11 nucleotides matching TRBD1. V dropped 2 bases and J dropped 15; count of bases not matched to a gene: 9. Germline lookup yields CDR1 DFQATT and CDR2 SNEGSKA (reference sequence). The CDR3 consists of 14 residues. CDR3 nucleotides: TGCAGTGCTAGACTCTGGACAGGGGGCTTGAACCTCCACTTT. The encoded protein is CSARLWTGGLNLHF.

This clonotype came up a few times. The chain combines TRBV6-6 with TRBJ2-1, with D unclear. This CDR3 comprises 15 residues. Trimming cost V 4 bases and J 3 bases, with 13 bases left between them. CDR1 and CDR2 (germline): MNHNY, SVGAGI (reference sequence). CDR3 residues: CASSFDRNIYNEQFF. The CDR3 coding sequence is TGTGCCAGCAGTTTCGACCGAAATATCTACAATGAGCAGTTCTTC.

V is TRBV5-1 and J is TRBJ2-5, with 11 bases lining up with TRBD2. The V gene's germline CDR1 is SGHRS and CDR2 YFSETQ. The CDR3 length is 18 residues. Trimming took 4 bases from V and 0 from J; bases not matched to a gene: 11. DNA of the CDR3: TGCGCCAGCAGCCGCGGGACTAGCGGAAGTGTGTACCAAGAGACCCAGTACTTC. It codes for CASSRGTSGSVYQETQYF.

This chain connects TRBV7-2 to TRBJ1-1; D perhaps matches TRBD1 (6 bases). Trimming took 1 base from V and 0 from J, leaving 9 bases between them. The CDR3 runs 15 residues. Germline assignment: CDR1 SGHTA and CDR2 FQGNSA. The CDR3 DNA reads TGTACCAGCAGCTTAGTACAGGGCATGAACACTGAAGCTTTCTTT. Translation: CTSSLVQGMNTEAFF. Combining the CDR3 with reference TRBV7-2 and TRBJ1-1 gives the whole variable domain GAGVSQSPSNKVTEKGKDVELRCDPISGHTALYWYRQSLGQGLEFLIYFQGNSAPDKSGLPSDRFSAERTGGSVSTLTIQRTQQEDSAVYLCTSSLVQGMNTEAFFGQGTRLTVV.

The V gene is TRBV10-3, the J gene TRBJ2-1; D is possibly TRBD2 (5 bases). Trimming shortened V by 11 bases and J by 1 base, and 18 bases separated the two germline ends. The CDR3 has 15 amino acids. CDR1 and CDR2 (germline): ENHRY, SYGVKD. The CDR3 protein is CASRTARRSYNEQFF. The CDR3 DNA reads TGTGCCTCTCGGACCGCACGGAGGTCCTACAATGAGCAGTTCTTC.